The clone carrying this T cell receptor (beta chain) has only a few counts. TCRdb fed the PCR reads into MiXCR, producing one record per CDR3 protein. The sample consists of over 10,000 distinct CDR3 sequences, over 50% of them appearing once. V was trimmed by 6 bases and J by 4 bases, leaving 16 bases between them. CDR1 and CDR2 (germline): SGHVS, FQNEAQ. This CDR3 spans 14 amino acids. This entry belongs to a study of tumor-infiltrating lymphocytes in oesophageal squamous cell carcinoma. Source material: esophageal tumor tissue. The chain carries TRBV7-8 and TRBJ2-7, with D perhaps TRBD1 or TRBD2 (6 bases each). This sequence was found in a female donor with esophageal squamous cell carcinoma. The CDR3 sequence: CASRTNRGRYEQYF. The CDR3, as DNA: TGTGCCAGCAGGACCAATCGGGGGCGGTACGAGCAGTACTTC. Based on the CDR3 plus reference TRBV7-8 and TRBJ2-7, the full variable domain is GAGVSQSPRYKVAKRGQDVALRCDPISGHVSLFWYQQALGQGPEFLTYFQNEAQLDKSGLPSDRFFAERPEGSVSTLKIQRTQQEDSAVYLCASRTNRGRYEQYFGPGTRLTVT.